One sample yielded the 15 T cell receptor beta chains listed below, sequenced in a study of cytomegalovirus exposure and HLA in healthy donors (dated by TCRdb to the late 2010s). The library came from the immunoSEQ multiplex PCR assay. TCRdb limited this immuneACCESS table to in-frame rearrangements with V and J called. A share of clones is missing; checked studies link under half to unresolved V genes, and the rest is unexplained. The sample records under 200,000 clones, nearly 90% of which are singletons. Clones ranked in the top ten supply 4% to 5% of the sample. Input material: PBMCs. Every receptor here comes from a man between 18 and 35 years old in good health and CMV-seropositive.

The rearrangement links TRBV7-9 to TRBJ2-5, with TRBD1 matching 8 bases. The CDR3 has 14 amino acids. Trimming at V came to 6 bases and at J to 1 base, leaving 4 bases not matched to a gene. Germline loops: CDR1 SEHNR, CDR2 FQNEAQ (reference sequence). Here the CDR3 DNA reads TGTGCCAGCAGATTGGGACAGGTCCAAGAGACCCAGTACTTC. Translation gives CASRLGQVQETQYF.

The chain recombines TRBV2 with TRBJ2-1; 8 bases are shared with TRBD2. Looked up from germline, CDR1 is SNHLY and CDR2 is FYNNEI. V trimming: 4 bases; J trimming: 12 bases; junction bases outside the gene matches: 8. This CDR3 contains 13 residues. CDR3 coding DNA: TGTGCCAGCAGTGGGCGGGAGGCCGTCGTGCAGTTCTTC. This sequence encodes CASSGREAVVQFF.

The rearrangement joins TRBV5-1 to TRBJ2-7; 8 nucleotides line up with TRBD1. V shed 0 bases, J shed 5 bases, and the junction held 13 bases outside the gene matches. The V gene's germline CDR1 is SGHRS and CDR2 YFSETQ. This CDR3 contains 17 residues. The CDR3 region is CASSLGGGQGAVHEQYF. In DNA, the CDR3 is TGCGCCAGCAGCTTGGGAGGTGGTCAGGGGGCGGTCCACGAGCAGTACTTC.

V is TRBV29-1 and J is TRBJ1-2, with D tentatively TRBD1 (6 bases). The germline V gene has CDR1 SQVTM and CDR2 ANQGSEA. V lost 3 bases to trimming and J lost 7 bases, with 18 bases between them. The CDR3 loop spans 14 amino acids. The CDR3 coding sequence is TGCAGCGTTGACAGGGGCGGTATTAAGGGTGGCTACACCTTC. Translated: CSVDRGGIKGGYTF.

V usage is TRBV13 and J usage is TRBJ2-7; 9 bases align to TRBD1. The length of the CDR3 is 15 residues. J lost 3 bases, V lost 3 bases, and 6 bases had no gene match. The V gene's germline CDR1 is PRHDT and CDR2 FYEKMQ (reference sequence). The CDR3: CASSFYRDRDYEQYF. The CDR3 DNA sequence: TGTGCCAGCAGCTTCTACCGGGACAGGGACTACGAGCAGTACTTC. Supplemented by reference TRBV13 and TRBJ2-7, the full variable domain reads AAGVIQSPRHLIKEKRETATLKCYPIPRHDTVYWYQQGPGQDPQFLISFYEKMQSDKGSIPDRFSAQQFSDYHSELNMSSLELGDSALYFCASSFYRDRDYEQYFGPGTRLTVT.

The rearrangement links TRBV18 to TRBJ2-7; possibly TRBD2 for D (5 bases). The germline V gene has CDR1 KGHSH and CDR2 LQKENI. The CDR3 runs 14 residues. V was pared by 3 bases and J by 1 base, with 10 bases between. The CDR3 DNA reads as TGTGCCAGCTCACCTACCGGGGAATCCTACGAGCAGTACTTC. Amino acid sequence: CASSPTGESYEQYF. The full variable domain, rest sourced from reference TRBV18 and TRBJ2-7, is NAGVMQNPRHLVRRRGQEARLRCSPMKGHSHVYWYRQLPEEGLKFMVYLQKENIIDESGMPKERFSAEFPKEGPSILRIQQVVRGDSAAYFCASSPTGESYEQYFGPGTRLTVT.

The genes are TRBV7-8 and TRBJ2-1; 8 nucleotides align to TRBD2. CDR1 and CDR2 (germline): SGHVS, FQNEAQ. The V gene end was trimmed by 6 bases and the J gene end by 2 bases; junction bases not matched to a gene: 6. The CDR3 is 15 residues long. CDR3 residues: CASSLGLAAYNEQFF. Written as DNA, the CDR3 is TGTGCCAGCAGTCTCGGACTAGCCGCCTACAATGAGCAGTTCTTC.

CDR3 residues: CASSSRGNSYGYTF. The CDR3 region has the DNA TGTGCCAGCAGCTCGCGGGGGAATAGCTATGGCTACACCTTC. The rearrangement links TRBV5-4 to TRBJ1-2; TRBD1 is a possible D gene (5 bases). The CDR3 is 14 amino acids. The V and J ends lost 3 bases and 4 bases respectively, with 13 bases between them. CDR1 and CDR2 from the germline V gene are SGHNT and YYREEE (reference sequence).

The V call is TRBV7-8, the J call TRBJ2-2, with TRBD1 matching over 8 bases. V dropped 5 bases and J dropped 2; count of bases not matched to a gene: 4. The CDR3 runs 15 residues. Looked up from germline, CDR1 is SGHVS and CDR2 is FQNEAQ. As DNA, the CDR3 is TGTGCCAGCAGCCCGGGACAGGTTAACACCGGGGAGCTGTTTTTT. Its translation is CASSPGQVNTGELFF.

V gene TRBV28 combines with J gene TRBJ1-3; D gene unclear. The V and J ends lost 1 base and 7 bases respectively, with 14 bases between them. There are 15 residues in the CDR3. Germline CDR1 and CDR2: MDHEN and SYDVKM. CDR3 amino acids: CASSLYGNIRNTIYF. The CDR3 nucleotides read TGTGCCAGCAGTTTATACGGGAACATCCGGAACACCATATATTTT.

This clone was seen once. The genes are TRBV6-5 and TRBJ2-7; 14 bases match TRBD2. With V trimmed by 4 bases and J by 9 bases, 5 bases remained unmatched. This CDR3 has 14 amino acids. Germline V gives CDR1 MNHEY, CDR2 SVGAGI. CDR3 sequence reads: CASSLRLAGGWQYF. DNA of the CDR3: TGTGCCAGCAGTTTAAGACTAGCGGGAGGGTGGCAGTACTTC.

CDR3 coding DNA: TGTGCCAGCAGCCCAGGACTAGCGGGTAGAATAACCCAAAGCACAGATACGCAGTATTTT. Translating gives CASSPGLAGRITQSTDTQYF. The rearrangement uses TRBV6-9 and TRBJ2-3, with 11 bases lining up with TRBD2. The CDR3 sequence is 20 residues long. Unmatched junction bases numbered 17, after V lost 6 bases and J lost 0 bases. The germline gives CDR1 MNHGY, CDR2 SVAAGI.

This chain links TRBV19 with TRBJ1-2; TRBD1 is a possible D gene (5 bases). V shed 8 bases and J shed 4 bases, with 8 bases lying between them. This CDR3 has 11 amino acids. Germline loops: CDR1 LNHDA, CDR2 SQIVND (reference sequence). The CDR3 region is CASAGLYGYTF. DNA of the CDR3: TGTGCCAGTGCAGGGCTCTATGGCTACACCTTC.

This clone was seen only once. The V and J genes are TRBV9 and TRBJ2-2, with a weak D call TRBD1 (6 bases). Germline V gives CDR1 SGDLS, CDR2 YYNGEE. The CDR3 is 16 residues long. With 3 bases removed from V and 5 bases from J, the gap between germline ends came to 17 bases. The CDR3 sequence is CASSAANYRVTGELFF. As DNA, the CDR3 is TGTGCCAGCAGCGCGGCGAACTACAGGGTTACCGGGGAGCTGTTTTTT.

The J gene is TRBJ2-7, the V gene TRBV5-1, with D unclear. This CDR3 spans 13 amino acids. V was pared by 2 bases and J by 2 bases, with 8 bases between. The germline V gene encodes CDR1 SGHRS and CDR2 YFSETQ. CDR3: CASSFYRTYEQYF. The CDR3 DNA reads TGCGCCAGCAGCTTTTACAGAACCTACGAGCAGTACTTC.